A selection of T cell receptor beta chains follows, all from one sample in a study of cytomegalovirus exposure and HLA in healthy donors. Repertoires were generated with immunoSEQ multiplex PCR, while TCRdb's copy carries only in-frame clones and drops some. Recorded for this sample: 40,000 to 60,000 clones. Sequenced material: PBMCs. Every receptor here comes from a man aged 35-49 years in good health and CMV-seropositive. Each CDR3 is given with its conserved first and last residue. The D gene is left open where the match is weak.

d_gene	v_gene	j_gene	CDR3aa	CDR3nt
TRBD2	TRBV6-1	TRBJ2-3	CASSVLAGTDTQYF	TGTGCCAGCAGCGTACTAGCGGGCACAGATACGCAGTATTTT
TRBD2	TRBV9	TRBJ2-5	CASSVGLAGIRETQYF	TGTGCCAGCAGCGTAGGGCTAGCGGGGATCCGGGAGACCCAGTACTTC
NA	TRBV30	TRBJ2-7	CAWRGFDSFHEQYF	TGTGCCTGGAGGGGGTTCGACAGTTTCCACGAGCAGTACTTC
TRBD1	TRBV23-1	TRBJ1-1	CASSHQGATEAFF	TGCGCCAGCAGTCACCAGGGGGCCACTGAAGCTTTCTTT
NA	TRBV4-2	TRBJ2-7	CASSQLRGTAYEQYF	TGTGCCAGCAGCCAGCTTAGGGGGACGGCCTACGAGCAGTACTTC
TRBD1	TRBV29-1	TRBJ1-1	CSAPGQRNTEAFF	TGCAGCGCTCCGGGACAGAGGAACACTGAAGCTTTCTTT
TRBD2	TRBV9	TRBJ2-1	CASSVGGGALNEQFF	TGTGCCAGCAGCGTAGGCGGGGGGGCCTTGAATGAGCAGTTCTTC
NA	TRBV30	TRBJ2-2	CAWSHRRGSRDGGELFF	TGTGCCTGGAGTCACCGTAGGGGGAGTCGAGATGGCGGGGAGCTGTTTTTT
TRBD1	TRBV5-1	TRBJ2-5	CASSLAGGRETQYF	TGCGCCAGCAGCTTGGCAGGGGGAAGAGAGACCCAGTACTTC
NA	TRBV11-3	TRBJ1-1	CASSPGGEGTEAFF	TGTGCCAGCAGCCCCGGAGGGGAGGGGACTGAAGCTTTCTTT
TRBD2	TRBV5-1	TRBJ2-7	CASSLLAGVSYEQYF	TGCGCCAGCAGTCTCCTAGCGGGAGTGTCCTACGAGCAGTACTTC
TRBD2	TRBV7-3	TRBJ2-1	CASSRTSGNEQFF	TGTGCCAGCAGCAGGACTAGCGGAAATGAGCAGTTCTTC
NA	TRBV28	TRBJ1-6	CASSLAGGSPLHF	TGTGCCAGCAGTCTCGCTGGGGGGTCACCCCTCCACTTT
TRBD1	TRBV28	TRBJ1-1	CASSPHDRDPYEAFF	TGTGCCAGCAGTCCTCACGACAGGGACCCCTATGAAGCTTTCTTT
NA	TRBV7-9	TRBJ1-2	CASSSSSERGGARYGYTF	TGTGCCAGCAGCTCTAGTAGTGAACGGGGGGGCGCACGGTATGGCTACACCTTC
NA	TRBV20-1	TRBJ1-2	CSHLLAGYTF	TGCAGCCACCTTCTAGCCGGCTACACCTTC
TRBD2	TRBV7-9	TRBJ2-7	CASSGDGRRGEQYF	TGTGCCAGCAGTGGGGACGGGAGGAGAGGCGAGCAGTACTTC
TRBD2	TRBV15	TRBJ2-3	CATSRDPGGSTDTQYF	TGTGCCACCAGCAGAGACCCCGGGGGGAGCACAGATACGCAGTATTTT